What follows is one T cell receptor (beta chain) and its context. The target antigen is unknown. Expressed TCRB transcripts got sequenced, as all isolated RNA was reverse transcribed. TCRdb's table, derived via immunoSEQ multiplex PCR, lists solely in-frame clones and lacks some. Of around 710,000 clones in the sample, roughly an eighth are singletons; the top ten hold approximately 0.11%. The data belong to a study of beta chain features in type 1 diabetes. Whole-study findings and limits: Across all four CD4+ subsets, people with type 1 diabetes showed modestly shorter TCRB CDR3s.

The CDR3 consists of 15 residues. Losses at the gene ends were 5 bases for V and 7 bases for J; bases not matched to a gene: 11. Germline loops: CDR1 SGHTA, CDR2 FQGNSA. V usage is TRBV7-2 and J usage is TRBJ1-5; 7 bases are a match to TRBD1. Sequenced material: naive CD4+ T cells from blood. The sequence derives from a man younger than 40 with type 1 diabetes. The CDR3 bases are TGTGCCAGCAGCCTGCAGGGGGAGATCGGGCAGCCCCAGCATTTT. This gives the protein CASSLQGEIGQPQHF.